The present T cell receptor beta chain was sequenced within a study of blood T cell repertoires in COVID-19. Study-level background: COVID-19 samples, acute and convalescent, were from the United States, Italy and Spain. Sample material is recorded as cDNA or gDNA derived from T cells, B-cell-depleted T cells, or PBMCs.

In the original workflow: Estimation of nucleated cell counts was performed using reference gene primer amplification. The method was immunoSEQ multiplex PCR; TCRdb's version includes in-frame clones alone and lacks a portion of them. For V, J and clone size, that table is used; D and trimming come from the DNA. The sample lists approximately 340,000 clones, more than 70% occurring once. CDR1 is SGHTA, CDR2 FQGNSA, per germline. The CDR3 is 13 amino acids. Trimming stripped 2 bases from V and 1 base from J, with 6 bases between. The clonotype was recovered from a young man with active or convalescent COVID-19. The gene calls are TRBV7-2 and TRBJ2-7; D ambiguous. The sample was peripheral blood. Here the CDR3 DNA reads TGTGCCAGCAGCTTAACAGAATCCTACGAGCAGTACTTC. Protein product: CASSLTESYEQYF.